This T cell receptor beta chain stems from a study of Ad26.COV2.S vaccination and SARS-CoV-2 variants (dated by TCRdb to the early 2020s). About the investigation overall: Donors in the vaccine arm were drawn from COV1001, a phase I-IIa trial of Ad26.COV2.S in healthy adults that was multicentre, randomized, double-blind and placebo-controlled. The TCR-sequenced set comprised roughly 30 samples: roughly 19 Ad26.COV2.S vaccine recipients, 5 placebo recipients and 8 SARS-CoV-2 convalescent individuals. Dosing of Ad26.COV2.S was intramuscular, at either 5x10^10 or 1x10^11 viral particles, delivered as one shot or as two shots spaced 56 days apart. Investigators remained blinded to trial group allocation during experiments and outcome assessment. TCRbeta repertoire sequencing was used to assess the specificity and breadth of SARS-CoV-2-reactive T cell receptors after Ad26.COV2.S vaccination. Trial participants were randomized into five groups of five, in which low-dose or high-dose Ad26.COV2.S was given once or twice, or placebo was given on both occasions. The paper's findings and limits, for the study overall: It was noted by the authors that total T cell responses may have been underestimated by the TCR breadth and depth analyses. Comparable non-spike TCR breadth was observed between vaccine and placebo recipients, consistent with only spike being contained in the vaccine. After vaccination, substantial breadth of spike-specific CD8+ and CD4+ T cell responses was reported. Compared with placebo recipients, Ad26.COV2.S recipients showed higher spike-specific TCR breadth (P = 0.0014). Comparing responses between vaccine doses or regimens was not something the study was powered to do.

This clone was seen a few times. It lacks a known antigen. Qualities for individual bases were not recorded, and no much larger clone is one base off. The CDR3 spans 16 residues, from the cysteine through the phenylalanine. Just the 48-base CDR3 DNA is kept, in frame starting at base 1. CDR1 and CDR2 are read off the germline V gene as SGHTA and FQGNSA. From V the trimming removes 3 bases and from J it removes 5 bases, while the gene matches leave 8 bases of the junction unaccounted for. Explained via the paper, the treatment or condition label denotes: 15 to 20 received Ad26.COV2.S at low or high dose, single or two shots; about five received placebo; per-sample allocation not given. Repertoires of vaccine and placebo recipients were sequenced from samples collected on day 63 after the first injection. Cohort 1b enrolled around 23 adults aged 18-55 years at a single site in Boston, USA, between 29 July and 7 August 2020. Ad26.COV2.S was a replication-incompetent adenovirus type 26 vector that expressed a prefusion-stabilized SARS-CoV-2 spike protein derived from the original Wuhan strain.

TCRbeta CDR3 regions were sequenced with the immunoSEQ Assay. After extraction, genomic DNA underwent amplification by bias-controlled multiplex PCR, followed by high-throughput sequencing. Turning to the authors' computational methods: Collapsing and filtering of sequences were performed to quantify the absolute abundance of each unique TCRbeta CDR3 region. T cell fraction was estimated by normalization of TCRbeta template counts to usable DNA, with usable DNA being measured through amplification of reference genes present in all nucleated cells. Repertoire TCRs were annotated as SARS-CoV-2-specific when V gene, CDR3 amino acid sequence and J gene were exactly matched to a known reactive TCR set. The reference SARS-CoV-2 TCR set came from MIRA and was filtered for enrichment in COVID-19-positive ImmuneCODE repertoires, removing public or cross-reactive TCRs. Using the MIRA antigens, annotated TCRs were further analysed by specific ORF or by position within an ORF. Depth was the summed frequency of annotated unique rearrangements, while breadth was defined as annotated unique rearrangements over total unique productive rearrangements. Group comparisons of TCR breadth used two-sided Wilcoxon rank-sum tests. The clones in this table, taken by TCRdb from immuneACCESS, are in-frame only. Not every clone is retained; where verified, under half of the shortfall comes from an unresolved V gene, and the cause of the rest is unknown. That table is the source of V, J and clone size, and D and trimming were worked out from the DNA. The sample contains about 320,000 clones, approximately 86% of them found a single time. The top ten hold approximately 2.2% of the sample.

The clonotype originates from a person aged 18-60 years who received the Ad26.COV2.S COVID-19 vaccine or a placebo. The sequencing here drew on peripheral blood, taken in a trial of Ad26.COV2.S vaccine versus placebo. The rearranged segments are TRBV7-2 and TRBJ2-3, and 10 bases in between align with TRBD2. This receptor has the CDR3 CASSLNSGGGGDTQYF. The DNA sequence is TGTGCCAGCAGCTTGAACAGCGGGGGGGGCGGAGATACGCAGTATTTT.